Given below is one T cell receptor (beta chain) in context. This sample was taken from a study of blood T cell repertoires in COVID-19. Study as a whole: Cohort 3 recovery required two negative PCRs, clearance, or symptom resolution. The analysed material was cDNA or gDNA that came from T cells, B-cell-depleted T cells, or PBMCs.

This CDR3 spans 16 amino acids. The J segment lost 3 bases and the V segment lost 3 bases, leaving 5 bases of the junction unmatched. Germline CDR1 is SGHDN and CDR2 is FVKESK. Original analysis: Estimates of nucleated cell counts were drawn from the amplification of reference gene primers. Repertoires were generated with immunoSEQ multiplex PCR, while TCRdb's copy carries only in-frame clones and drops some. The DNA was the basis for D and trimming; V, J and clone size are from that table. The sample holds 350,000 to 400,000 clones; more than 75% are singletons and the top ten take about 1.9%. All enrollees were roughly 18 to 100 years old and from 24 US areas.

The origin of this receptor is a man in his forties in a cohort exposed to, infected with or recovered from COVID-19 (not recorded which). The chain is built from TRBV14 and TRBJ2-1; TRBD1 agrees at 10 bases. Sequences were obtained from PBMCs or T cells enriched from blood (not recorded which). CDR3: CASSHLRDRGYNEQFF. Here the CDR3 DNA reads TGTGCCAGCAGCCACCTCCGGGACAGGGGCTACAATGAGCAGTTCTTC.